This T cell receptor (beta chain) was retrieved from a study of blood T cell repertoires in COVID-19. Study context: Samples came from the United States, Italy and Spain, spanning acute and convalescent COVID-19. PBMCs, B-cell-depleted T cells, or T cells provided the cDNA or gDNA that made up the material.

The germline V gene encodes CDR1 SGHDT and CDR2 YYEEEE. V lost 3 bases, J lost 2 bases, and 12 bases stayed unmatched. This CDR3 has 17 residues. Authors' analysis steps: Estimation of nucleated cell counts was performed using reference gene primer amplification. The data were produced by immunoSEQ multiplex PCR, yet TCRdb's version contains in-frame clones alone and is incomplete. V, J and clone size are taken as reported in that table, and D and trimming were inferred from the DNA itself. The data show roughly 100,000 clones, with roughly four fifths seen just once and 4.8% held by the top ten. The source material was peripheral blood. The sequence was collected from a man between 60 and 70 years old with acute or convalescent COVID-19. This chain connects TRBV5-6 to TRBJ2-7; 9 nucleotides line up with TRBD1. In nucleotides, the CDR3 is TGTGCCAGCAGCTCCCTAGGGACAGGGACGGAGGCCTACGAGCAGTACTTC. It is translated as CASSSLGTGTEAYEQYF.